The 18 T cell receptor beta chains reported below all come from one sample, sequenced in a study of T cells after yellow fever vaccination. TCRdb called the 5' RACE reads again in MiXCR, with one record for every CDR3 protein. The data hold under 70,000 distinct CDR3 sequences, with more than 5.5% observed a single time. The sequenced sample was CD8+ T cells sorted from PBMCs, obtained on the day of the first yellow fever vaccination. These receptors came from a man between 18 and 35 years old who received the YFV17D yellow fever vaccine.

This clonotype turned up a few times. The chain joins TRBV28 to TRBJ2-7; 11 nucleotides agree with TRBD1. There are 17 residues in the CDR3. CDR1 MDHEN and CDR2 SYDVKM come from the germline V gene. After removal of 2 bases from V and 3 bases from J, the junction contained 9 bases not matched to a gene. The CDR3 loop reads CASSLGTGGSARYEQYV. CDR3 in DNA: TGTGCCAGCAGTTTAGGGACAGGGGGATCAGCCCGCTACGAGCAGTACGTC.

This clonotype was picked up many times. The J gene is TRBJ1-2, the V gene TRBV29-1; D may be TRBD1 (6 bases). The germline gives CDR1 SQVTM, CDR2 ANQGSEA. V dropped 0 bases and J dropped 8 bases, with 16 bases sitting between them. This CDR3 has 14 amino acids. The CDR3 DNA sequence: TGCAGCGTTGAAGATCGCGGGGGCCTGGGCGGCTACACCTTC. Translating gives CSVEDRGGLGGYTF.

This clonotype came up many times. This rearrangement joins TRBV21-1 to TRBJ2-3. TRBV21-1 is reported as a pseudogene. The CDR3 covers 17 residues. Written as DNA, the CDR3 is TGTGCCAGCAGCAAAGTTTCAACGTGGAGCCCGATTAATACGCAGTATTTT. The encoded protein is CASSKVSTWSPINTQYF.

Many counts were recorded for this clonotype. The chain carries TRBV27 and TRBJ2-1; the D gene could be TRBD1 or TRBD2 (5 bases each). This CDR3 spans 16 amino acids. The ends were cut back, 5 bases at V and 7 bases at J, with 21 bases in the middle. Germline V gene lookup returns CDR1 MNHEY and CDR2 SMNVEV (reference sequence). CDR3 nucleotides: TGTGCCAGCAGTCCCCATCCTTCCGGGACGGGGAATGAGCAGTTCTTC. This codes for CASSPHPSGTGNEQFF.

This chain's CDR3 is CASSIYSLMGSSYNEQFF. CDR3 DNA sequence: TGTGCCAGCAGCATATACTCCCTAATGGGATCATCCTACAATGAGCAGTTCTTC. The rearrangement links TRBV6-1 to TRBJ2-1, with no clear D. V gave up 6 bases and J gave up 1 base, with 22 bases separating them. This CDR3 is 18 amino acids long. In germline, CDR1 is MNHNS, CDR2 SASEGT.

This chain links TRBV6-1 with TRBJ1-1; D gene unclear. The CDR3 spans 13 residues. Germline CDR1 is MNHNS and CDR2 is SASEGT. The V and J ends lost 6 bases and 5 bases respectively, with 13 bases between them. DNA of the CDR3: TGTGCCAGCAGGGCGGAACCTCAGACTGAAGCTTTCTTT. Translation gives CASRAEPQTEAFF.

This clonotype was seen at least ten times. The rearrangement uses TRBV11-2 and TRBJ2-1; no clear D gene. Germline values: CDR1 SGHAT, CDR2 FQNNGV. Trimming pared 3 bases from V and 7 bases from J, leaving 7 bases between. This CDR3 has 12 residues. CDR3 loop: CASSFYSNEQFF. In DNA, the CDR3 is TGTGCCAGCAGCTTCTACAGTAATGAGCAGTTCTTC.

This clonotype was counted many times. The CDR3 DNA reads as TGTGCCAGCAGCTTATCAGATACGCAGTATTTT. Amino acids: CASSLSDTQYF. The genes are TRBV7-9 and TRBJ2-3; D unresolved. The V gene lost 2 bases and the J gene lost 4 bases, with 1 base spanning the gap. Germline V gene lookup returns CDR1 SEHNR and CDR2 FQNEAQ (reference sequence). This CDR3 has 11 amino acids.

This clonotype was recorded at least ten times. Here the CDR3 DNA reads TGTGCCAGCGGTGTGGGGGGAGTGTGGAATGAGCAGTTCTTC. Translation gives CASGVGGVWNEQFF. V and J are TRBV27 and TRBJ2-1; the D gene is possibly TRBD2 (6 bases). Deletions cut 8 bases from V and 7 bases from J, with 18 bases between. CDR1 and CDR2 from the germline V gene are MNHEY and SMNVEV (reference sequence). The CDR3 consists of 14 residues.

This chain joins TRBV5-1 and TRBJ2-7; D remains unclear. Germline CDR1 reads SGHRS; CDR2 reads YFSETQ. Trimming removed 1 base at V and 5 bases at J, with 13 bases between. The CDR3 is 14 residues long. The CDR3 spells CASSLRRFGDEQYF. For the CDR3, the DNA is TGCGCCAGCAGCTTGCGGCGGTTTGGGGACGAGCAGTACTTC.

This clonotype showed up just a few times. V and J are TRBV12-3 or TRBV12-4 and TRBJ1-1; D uncertain. Trimming left V 3 bases short and J 5 bases short, with 4 bases between. This CDR3 has 11 amino acids. CDR3 bases: TGTGCCAGCAGTTTTACAACTGAAGCTTTCTTT. Its translation: CASSFTTEAFF.

This clonotype was seen ten or more times. The V gene is TRBV4-3, the J gene TRBJ2-6, with a tentative D call TRBD2 (5 bases). V lost 1 base and J lost 4, with 11 bases in between. This CDR3 is built from 16 residues. Germline V gives CDR1 LGHNA, CDR2 YSLEER. The DNA of the CDR3 is TGCGCCAGCAGCCAAGTGAGGGAAACAGGGGCCAACGTCCTGACTTTC. It specifies CASSQVRETGANVLTF.

The V call is TRBV7-9, the J call TRBJ2-7, with 7 nucleotides matching TRBD1. This CDR3 is built from 13 residues. The trim removed 5 bases at V and 5 bases at J, leaving 6 bases unmatched. Germline assignment: CDR1 SEHNR and CDR2 FQNEAQ (reference sequence). CDR3 sequence reads: CASSKTGFNEQYV. The CDR3 bases are TGTGCCAGCAGCAAGACAGGGTTCAACGAGCAGTACGTC.

This clonotype was found many times. The V call is TRBV20-1, the J call TRBJ2-3; no clear D gene. Germline CDR1 and CDR2: DFQATT and SNEGSKA (reference sequence). Trimming removed 6 bases at V and 5 bases at J, with 15 bases between. The CDR3 length is 13 residues. The chain's CDR3 is CSAFDSSRDTQYF. The DNA for the CDR3 is TGCAGTGCCTTCGACTCCTCGAGAGATACGCAGTATTTT.

The chain recombines TRBV19 with TRBJ2-1; 12 positions match TRBD2. CDR3 size: 18 residues. Germline CDR1 LNHDA, CDR2 SQIVND (reference sequence). The V and J ends lost 3 bases and 0 bases, in that order; junction bases with no gene match: 6. The CDR3 reads CASSMVGLAGSSYNEQFF. CDR3 nucleotides: TGTGCCAGTAGTATGGTAGGACTAGCGGGGAGCTCCTACAATGAGCAGTTCTTC.

In its sample, this clonotype was seen many times. This sequence joins TRBV6-1 and TRBJ2-3; tentatively, D is TRBD2 (6 bases). Germline V lookup: CDR1 MNHNS, CDR2 SASEGT. The CDR3 spans 14 residues. Trimming took 9 bases from V and 2 from J, leaving 15 bases between them. The CDR3 spells CASSPSGVTDTQYF. The CDR3 DNA reads TGTGCCAGTTCCCCTTCGGGGGTCACAGATACGCAGTATTTT.

The V call is TRBV20-1, the J call TRBJ1-1; D may be TRBD1 (6 bases). CDR3 length equals 14 residues. V lost 4 bases to trimming and J lost 5 bases, with 17 bases between them. Germline CDR1 and CDR2: DFQATT and SNEGSKA (reference sequence). CDR3 DNA sequence: TGCAGTGCTAAACTTTGGGGCAGGGGTACTGAAGCTTTCTTT. Its protein is CSAKLWGRGTEAFF.

In nucleotides, the CDR3 is TGTGCCAGCAGCTTCGGGGAGGGACAACTCTCTGGGGCCAACGTCCTGACTTTC. This translates into CASSFGEGQLSGANVLTF. This chain connects TRBV13 to TRBJ2-6; TRBD2 might be the D (7 bases). Germline CDR1 and CDR2: PRHDT and FYEKMQ (reference sequence). The CDR3 is 18 amino acids. Trimming stripped 3 bases from V and 0 bases from J, with 15 bases between.